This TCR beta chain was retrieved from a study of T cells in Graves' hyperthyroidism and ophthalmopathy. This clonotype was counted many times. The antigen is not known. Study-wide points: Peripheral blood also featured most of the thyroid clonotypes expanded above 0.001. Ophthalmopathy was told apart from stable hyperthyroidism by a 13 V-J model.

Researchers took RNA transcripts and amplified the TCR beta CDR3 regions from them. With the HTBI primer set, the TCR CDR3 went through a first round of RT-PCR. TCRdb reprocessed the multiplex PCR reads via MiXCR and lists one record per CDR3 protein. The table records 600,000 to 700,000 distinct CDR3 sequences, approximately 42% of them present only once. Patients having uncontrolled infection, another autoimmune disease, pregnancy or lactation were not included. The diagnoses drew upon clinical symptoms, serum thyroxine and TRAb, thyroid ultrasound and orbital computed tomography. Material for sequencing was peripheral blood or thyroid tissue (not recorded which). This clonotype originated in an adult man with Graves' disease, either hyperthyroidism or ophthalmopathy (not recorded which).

The CDR3 sequence: CASSLGGQAVYGYTF. DNA for the CDR3: TGCGCCAGCAGCTTGGGGGGACAGGCAGTCTATGGCTACACCTTC. The genes are TRBV5-1 and TRBJ1-2; 8 nucleotides match TRBD1. The J segment lost 4 bases and the V segment lost 0 bases, leaving 5 bases of the junction unmatched. Germline loops: CDR1 SGHRS, CDR2 YFSETQ. The CDR3 spans 15 residues.